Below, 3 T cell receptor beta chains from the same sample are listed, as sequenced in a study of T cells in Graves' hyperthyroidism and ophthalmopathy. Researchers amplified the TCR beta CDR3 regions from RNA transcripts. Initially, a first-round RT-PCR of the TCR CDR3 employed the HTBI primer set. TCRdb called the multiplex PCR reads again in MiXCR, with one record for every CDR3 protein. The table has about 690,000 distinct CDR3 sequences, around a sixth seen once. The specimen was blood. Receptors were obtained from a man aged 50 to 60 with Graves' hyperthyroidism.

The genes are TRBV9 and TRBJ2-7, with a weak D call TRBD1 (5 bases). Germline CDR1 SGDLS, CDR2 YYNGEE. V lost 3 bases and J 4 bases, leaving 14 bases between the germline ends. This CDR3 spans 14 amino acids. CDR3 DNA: TGTGCCAGCAGCGATAACCAGCAGGGTTACGAGCAGTACTTC. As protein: CASSDNQQGYEQYF.

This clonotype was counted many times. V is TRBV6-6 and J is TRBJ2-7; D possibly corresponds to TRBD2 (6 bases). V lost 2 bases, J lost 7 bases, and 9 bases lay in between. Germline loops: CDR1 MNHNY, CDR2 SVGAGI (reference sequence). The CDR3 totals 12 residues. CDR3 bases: TGTGCCAGCAGTTACCCAGGGACTGAGCAGTACTTC. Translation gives CASSYPGTEQYF.

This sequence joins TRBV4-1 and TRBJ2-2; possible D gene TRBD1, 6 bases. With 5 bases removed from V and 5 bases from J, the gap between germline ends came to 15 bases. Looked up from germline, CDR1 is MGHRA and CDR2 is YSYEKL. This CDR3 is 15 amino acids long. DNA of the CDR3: TGCGCCAGCAGCGAAGTACCGGGACAAACCGGGGAGCTGTTTTTT. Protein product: CASSEVPGQTGELFF.